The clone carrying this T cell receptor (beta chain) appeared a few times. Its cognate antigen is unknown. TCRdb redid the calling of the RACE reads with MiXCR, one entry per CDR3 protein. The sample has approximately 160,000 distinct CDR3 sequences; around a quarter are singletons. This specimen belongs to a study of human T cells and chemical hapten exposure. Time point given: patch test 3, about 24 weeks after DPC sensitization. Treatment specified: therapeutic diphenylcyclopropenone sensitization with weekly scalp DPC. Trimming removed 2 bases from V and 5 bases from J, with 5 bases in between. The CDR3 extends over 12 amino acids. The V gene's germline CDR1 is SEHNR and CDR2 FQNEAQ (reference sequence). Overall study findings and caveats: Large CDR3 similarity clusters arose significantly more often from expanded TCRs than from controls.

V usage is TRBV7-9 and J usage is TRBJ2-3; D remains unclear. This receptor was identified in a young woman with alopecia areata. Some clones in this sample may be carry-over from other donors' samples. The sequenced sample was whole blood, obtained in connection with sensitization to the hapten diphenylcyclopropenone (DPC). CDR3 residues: CASSLLVDTQYF. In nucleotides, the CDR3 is TGTGCCAGCAGCTTATTGGTAGATACGCAGTATTTT.